The 30 T cell receptor beta chains given below trace back to one sample, sequenced in a study of patients and donors after allogeneic stem cell transplantation. TCRdb independently ran MiXCR on the RT-PCR reads; one entry per CDR3 protein. The sample includes over 200,000 distinct CDR3 sequences, 35% to 45% seen only once; the top ten take about 9.9%. The specimen was blood, either unsorted or a sorted T cell fraction (not recorded which). Receptor source: a human donor who was either an allogeneic HSCT recipient or a stem cell or donor lymphocyte infusion donor (not recorded which). It is not recorded whose cells these are; they may come from a transplant donor.

V usage is TRBV12-3 or TRBV12-4 and J usage is TRBJ2-1; either TRBD1 or TRBD2 may fit D (5 bases each). The CDR3 sequence is 12 residues long. Trimming took off 11 bases at V and 4 bases at J, with 12 bases between the two ends. Here the CDR3 reads CASRDVYNEQFF. The DNA of the CDR3 is TGTGCCTCCCGGGACGTGTACAATGAGCAGTTCTTC.

CDR3: CATSRIQGNYGYTF. The CDR3 DNA follows: TGTGCCACCAGCAGGATACAGGGCAACTATGGCTACACCTTC. The V gene is TRBV15, the J gene TRBJ1-2; D is possibly TRBD1 (6 bases). CDR1 is LNHNV and CDR2 is YYDKDF in the germline V gene (reference sequence). The CDR3 extends over 14 amino acids. V was trimmed by 3 bases and J by 2 bases, leaving 10 bases between them.

The chain employs TRBV20-1 and TRBJ1-5, with 10 bases fitting TRBD1. Trimming took 6 bases from V and 4 from J; bases not matched to a gene: 9. This CDR3 contains 15 residues. Germline V gives CDR1 DFQATT, CDR2 SNEGSKA (reference sequence). The CDR3 bases are TGCAGTGCCGTTACCGGGACAGGGGATAATCAGCCCCAGCATTTT. This codes for CSAVTGTGDNQPQHF.

J is TRBJ1-6 and V is TRBV20-1; 8 bases map to TRBD1. Germline loops: CDR1 DFQATT, CDR2 SNEGSKA (reference sequence). The CDR3 has 13 amino acids. The ends lost 7 bases at V and 5 bases at J; junction bases unmatched: 4. The CDR3 region is CSGDRGDNSPLHF. The DNA of the CDR3 is TGCAGTGGAGACAGGGGCGATAATTCACCCCTCCACTTT.

The V and J genes are TRBV3-1 and TRBJ2-5; the match to TRBD2 covers 8 bases. V gave up 4 bases and J gave up 5 bases; unmatched junction bases: 12. This CDR3 is 16 amino acids long. CDR1 and CDR2 (germline): LGHDT, YNNKEL (reference sequence). The CDR3 protein is CASSLRSGGAGETQYF. CDR3 in DNA: TGTGCCAGCAGCCTAAGGTCCGGGGGGGCCGGTGAGACCCAGTACTTC.

This clonotype showed up many times. V gene TRBV7-9 combines with J gene TRBJ1-2; 8 bases line up with TRBD1. CDR3 size: 15 residues. With V trimmed by 5 bases and J by 2 bases, 7 bases remained unmatched. Germline CDR1 SEHNR, CDR2 FQNEAQ (reference sequence). The CDR3 loop is CASSTHGQGNYGYTF. The CDR3 region has the DNA TGTGCCAGCAGCACTCATGGACAGGGCAACTATGGCTACACCTTC.

The genes are TRBV6-2 or TRBV6-3 and TRBJ2-7; TRBD1 is a possible D gene (6 bases). The germline V gene has CDR1 MNHEY and CDR2 SVGEGT. The CDR3 consists of 12 residues. V gave up 0 bases and J gave up 6 bases, with 6 bases separating them. For the CDR3, the DNA is TGTGCCAGCAGTTACTCCAGGGGCGAGCAGTACTTC. It yields the protein CASSYSRGEQYF.

The rearrangement uses TRBV12-3 or TRBV12-4 and TRBJ1-1, with D unclear. This CDR3 comprises 13 residues. The ends were cut back, 2 bases at V and 2 bases at J, with 6 bases in the middle. As DNA, the CDR3 is TGTGCCAGCAGTTTAAAACAAAACACTGAAGCTTTCTTT. Translation gives CASSLKQNTEAFF.

The chain couples TRBV6-1 to TRBJ2-1; 10 positions agree with TRBD2. V lost 5 bases, J lost 7 bases, and 8 bases stayed unmatched. The length of the CDR3 is 15 residues. In germline, CDR1 is MNHNS, CDR2 SASEGT. CDR3 sequence reads: CASSPNLAGVNEQFF. The CDR3 nucleotides are TGTGCCAGCAGTCCAAATCTAGCGGGGGTAAATGAGCAGTTCTTC.

This clonotype was counted between two and nine times. J is TRBJ1-1 and V is TRBV5-1; 8 bases agree with TRBD1. This CDR3 is 13 amino acids long. The V gene's germline CDR1 is SGHRS and CDR2 YFSETQ. The junction had 4 bases not matched to a gene; V was cut back by 6 bases and J by 3 bases. CDR3 region: CASNLDRDTEAFF. In DNA form, the CDR3 reads TGCGCCAGCAATCTGGACAGGGACACTGAAGCTTTCTTT.

The J gene is TRBJ2-7, the V gene TRBV5-5; no definite D call. CDR1 and CDR2 (germline): SGHKS, YYEKEE (reference sequence). There are 14 residues in the CDR3. Between the trimmed V and J ends, which lost 1 base and 0 bases, there was a span of 8 bases. The DNA of the CDR3 is TGTGCCAGCAGCTTGACAGCCCGCTCCTACGAGCAGTACTTC. Its translation: CASSLTARSYEQYF.

The V and J genes are TRBV12-3 or TRBV12-4 and TRBJ1-4; D gene uncertain. The CDR3 length is 14 residues. V dropped 6 bases and J dropped 0 bases, with 8 bases sitting between them. This CDR3 is CASSPQPTNEKLFF. The CDR3 nucleotides read TGTGCCAGCAGCCCACAGCCAACTAATGAAAAACTGTTTTTT.

This clonotype has a handful of counts. This rearrangement joins TRBV5-5 to TRBJ1-6, with TRBD1 matching 8 bases. The V gene end was trimmed by 0 bases and the J gene end by 8 bases; junction bases not matched to a gene: 1. Germline lookup yields CDR1 SGHKS and CDR2 YYEKEE (reference sequence). This CDR3 contains 14 residues. Here the CDR3 DNA reads TGTGCCAGCAGCTTGGACAGGGGGGATTCACCCCTCCACTTT. It is translated as CASSLDRGDSPLHF.

V usage is TRBV12-3 or TRBV12-4 and J usage is TRBJ2-3; D might be TRBD1 (5 bases). Trimming left V 2 bases short and J 6 bases short, with 21 bases between. The CDR3 has 17 amino acids. This CDR3 reads CASSLSVARAVGDTQYF. As DNA, the CDR3 is TGTGCCAGCAGTTTATCCGTTGCCAGGGCCGTCGGTGATACGCAGTATTTT.

In DNA, the CDR3 is TGCGCCAGCAGCCAAGCCGGCTCAGCCTATGGCTACACCTTC. Encoded protein: CASSQAGSAYGYTF. The J gene is TRBJ1-2, the V gene TRBV4-3, with unresolved D. Trimming took 1 base from V and 4 from J, leaving 10 bases between them. CDR1 is LGHNA and CDR2 is YSLEER in the germline V gene. The length of the CDR3 is 14 residues.

The chain recombines TRBV20-1 with TRBJ2-2, with a tentative D call TRBD2 (6 bases). The CDR3 spans 14 residues. Trimming cost V 6 bases and J 1 base, with 12 bases left between them. Per germline, CDR1 DFQATT and CDR2 SNEGSKA (reference sequence). As DNA, the CDR3 is TGCAGTGCCGCCGGCGGGGTGAACACCGGGGAGCTGTTTTTT. This gives the protein CSAAGGVNTGELFF.

The chain uses TRBV18 and TRBJ1-5; 7 bases fit TRBD1. V lost 2 bases, J lost 7 bases, and 5 bases stayed unmatched. The length of the CDR3 is 14 residues. Germline V lookup: CDR1 KGHSH, CDR2 LQKENI. This CDR3 reads CASSPGTVGQPQHF. The CDR3 region has the DNA TGTGCCAGCTCACCAGGGACAGTTGGACAGCCCCAGCATTTT.

This clonotype was detected a few times. This sequence joins TRBV6-1 and TRBJ1-1, with TRBD1 matching over 7 bases. Germline CDR1 and CDR2: MNHNS and SASEGT. The CDR3 contains 15 residues. The junction had 5 bases not matched to a gene; V was cut back by 2 bases and J by 2 bases. The CDR3 here is CASSEPGGGNTEAFF. CDR3 sequence (DNA): TGTGCCAGCAGTGAACCTGGAGGGGGCAACACTGAAGCTTTCTTT.

This sequence joins TRBV7-2 and TRBJ2-3; D might be TRBD1 (6 bases). The CDR3 is made up of 16 amino acids. The V gene's germline CDR1 is SGHTA and CDR2 FQGNSA. V lost 1 base to trimming and J lost 1 base, with 12 bases between them. The CDR3 nucleotides read TGTGCCAGCAGCTTAGGTCGGTGGGGGCGCACAGATACGCAGTATTTT. Its protein product is CASSLGRWGRTDTQYF.

The rearrangement links TRBV5-1 to TRBJ1-2; D not certain. The CDR3 runs 13 residues. The germline V gene has CDR1 SGHRS and CDR2 YFSETQ. The germline V and J ends were trimmed by 0 bases and 7 bases, with 10 bases remaining between them. CDR3 nucleotide sequence: TGCGCCAGCAGCTTGGCCATCAGCAGTGGCTACACCTTC. It encodes CASSLAISSGYTF.

The genes are TRBV20-1 and TRBJ2-7; 8 nucleotides align to TRBD1. CDR3 size: 13 residues. With V trimmed by 3 bases and J by 5 bases, 6 bases remained unmatched. Germline CDR1 DFQATT, CDR2 SNEGSKA (reference sequence). CDR3 nucleotide sequence: TGCAGTGCTAGTCGGACAGGGCGCAACGAGCAGTACTTC. Amino acids: CSASRTGRNEQYF.

This chain joins TRBV9 and TRBJ2-5; possible D gene TRBD2, 5 bases. Looked up from germline, CDR1 is SGDLS and CDR2 is YYNGEE. The length of the CDR3 is 15 residues. The V gene lost 3 bases and the J gene lost 5 bases, with 17 bases spanning the gap. CDR3 sequence reads: CASSETPNGGETQYF. DNA for the CDR3: TGTGCCAGCAGCGAGACCCCGAACGGCGGGGAGACCCAGTACTTC.

The V gene is TRBV18, the J gene TRBJ1-5, with 8 positions matching TRBD1. CDR3 size: 13 residues. Germline-derived CDR1 and CDR2 are KGHSH and LQKENI. Trimming removed 6 bases from V and 5 bases from J; junction bases left unmatched: 3. The CDR3 region has the DNA TGTGCCAGCTCTTCGACAGGGGATCAGCCCCAGCATTTT. It is translated as CASSSTGDQPQHF. The full variable domain, its missing parts supplied by reference TRBV18 and TRBJ1-5, is NAGVMQNPRHLVRRRGQEARLRCSPMKGHSHVYWYRQLPEEGLKFMVYLQKENIIDESGMPKERFSAEFPKEGPSILRIQQVVRGDSAAYFCASSSTGDQPQHFGDGTRLSIL.

The rearrangement uses TRBV10-3 and TRBJ2-2; the match to TRBD1 covers 8 bases. Germline CDR1 and CDR2: ENHRY and SYGVKD. The junction had 9 bases not matched to a gene; V was cut back by 7 bases and J by 2 bases. The CDR3 length is 16 residues. The CDR3 region has the DNA TGTGCCATCACCTTAGGACAGGGCCTAAACACCGGGGAGCTGTTTTTT. It codes for CAITLGQGLNTGELFF.

The V gene is TRBV4-3, the J gene TRBJ1-1; 8 nucleotides match TRBD1. CDR1 is LGHNA and CDR2 is YSLEER in the germline V gene. The J segment lost 5 bases and the V segment lost 0 bases, leaving 11 bases of the junction unmatched. The CDR3 spans 17 residues. CDR3 sequence reads: CASSQDGQGFAKTEAFF. The DNA for the CDR3 is TGCGCCAGCAGCCAAGATGGACAGGGTTTTGCTAAGACTGAAGCTTTCTTT.

This clonotype came up a few times. This sequence joins TRBV27 and TRBJ1-2; no firm D call. Germline V CDR1 and CDR2: MNHEY, SMNVEV (reference sequence). Between the trimmed V and J ends, which lost 3 bases and 8 bases, there was a span of 16 bases. The CDR3 contains 14 residues. The CDR3 here is CASSFSPGADGYTF. In nucleotides, the CDR3 is TGTGCCAGCAGTTTCTCACCAGGCGCGGACGGCTACACCTTC.

About this clonotype itself: Compared with germline, one end of the junction differs, possibly owing to a read error. The V and J genes are TRBV28 and TRBJ2-1; 8 nucleotides line up with TRBD1. Germline assignment: CDR1 MDHEN and CDR2 SYDVKM. The CDR3 contains 12 residues. CDR3 amino acids: CASSSHSGQAYF. Written as DNA, the CDR3 is TGTGCCAGCAGTTCCCATTCGGGACAGGCCTATTTC.

This clonotype was picked up many times. The chain joins TRBV12-5 to TRBJ1-2; no firm D call. The CDR3 spans 16 residues. V shed 0 bases and J shed 2 bases, with 13 bases lying between them. The germline V gene has CDR1 LGHNT and CDR2 FRNRAP. The CDR3 loop reads CASGLVIGGRNYGYTF. The CDR3 nucleotides are TGTGCTAGTGGTTTGGTAATCGGAGGGCGAAACTATGGCTACACCTTC. Variable domain in full (rest from reference TRBV12-5 and TRBJ1-2): DARVTQTPRHKVTEMGQEVTMRCQPILGHNTVFWYRQTMMQGLELLAYFRNRAPLDDSGMPKDRFSAEMPDATLATLKIQPSEPRDSAVYFCASGLVIGGRNYGYTFGSGTRLTVV.

This clonotype was seen a handful of times. The chain uses TRBV5-6 and TRBJ1-4; the D is unclear. This CDR3 spans 14 amino acids. Germline V gene sequence: CDR1 SGHDT, CDR2 YYEEEE. V was clipped by 4 bases and J by 4 bases, with 11 bases between them. The CDR3 loop reads CASSQRAFNEKLFF. In DNA form, the CDR3 reads TGTGCCAGCAGCCAAAGGGCCTTTAATGAAAAACTGTTTTTT.

There are a few counts of this clonotype. The chain joins TRBV10-3 to TRBJ1-2; TRBD1 matches at 7 bases. Germline CDR1 reads ENHRY; CDR2 reads SYGVKD. J lost 6 bases, V lost 5 bases, and 6 bases had no gene match. CDR3 length: 13 amino acids. The CDR3 bases are TGTGCCATCAGTCAGACAGGGTTGGATGGCTACACCTTC. Translating gives CAISQTGLDGYTF.